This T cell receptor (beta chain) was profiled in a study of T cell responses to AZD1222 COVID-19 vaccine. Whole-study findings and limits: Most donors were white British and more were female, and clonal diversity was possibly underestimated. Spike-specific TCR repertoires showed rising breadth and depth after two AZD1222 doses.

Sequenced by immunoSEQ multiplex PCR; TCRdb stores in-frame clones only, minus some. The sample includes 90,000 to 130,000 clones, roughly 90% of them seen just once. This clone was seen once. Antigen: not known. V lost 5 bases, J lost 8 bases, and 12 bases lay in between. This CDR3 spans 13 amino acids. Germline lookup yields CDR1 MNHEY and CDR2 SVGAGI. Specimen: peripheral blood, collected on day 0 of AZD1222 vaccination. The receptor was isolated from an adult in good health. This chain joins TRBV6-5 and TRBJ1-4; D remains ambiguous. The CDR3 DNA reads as TGTGCCAGCAGTCTCGACATAAGCGAAAAACTGTTTTTT. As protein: CASSLDISEKLFF.